This T cell receptor beta chain is from a study of PD-1 blockade in classical Hodgkin lymphoma. The ends lost 6 bases at V and 10 bases at J; junction bases unmatched: 4. Germline values: CDR1 MRHNA, CDR2 SNTAGT. The CDR3 spans 13 residues. Whole-study findings and limits: Baseline TCR diversity was reportedly lower in newly diagnosed patients than healthy donors. Why repertoires differed is undefined; disease activity or prior therapy possibly contributed.

Regarding time point: newly diagnosed, previously untreated cHL patient sample. CD4+ T cells were purified from thawed PBMCs by negative selection. Acting as the comparison were PBMCs from newly diagnosed, untreated classical Hodgkin lymphoma. Generated by immunoSEQ multiplex PCR, the TCRdb table keeps only in-frame clones and is missing some. The data show 25,000 to 30,000 clones, roughly nine tenths seen once. On this clone itself: What it recognizes is unknown.

The chain has TRBV6-4 and TRBJ2-1; 12 bases agree with TRBD2. The TCR comes from a human donor with classical Hodgkin lymphoma. What was sequenced was CD4+ T cells from blood. This chain's CDR3 is CASSLGLAGEQFF. The DNA of the CDR3 is TGTGCCAGCAGCCTAGGACTAGCGGGAGAGCAGTTCTTC.